This TCR beta chain was observed in a study of neoadjuvant anti-PD-1 for oral cavity cancer. The protocol was immunoSEQ multiplex PCR, while the TCRdb copy is restricted to in-frame clones and leaves out a portion. The table includes some 14,000 clones, roughly 71% detected once. Looked up from germline, CDR1 is SGDLS and CDR2 is YYNGEE. The V end was cut by 2 bases, the J end by 5 bases, with 19 bases between. CDR3 length equals 16 residues. Time point of the sample: after neoadjuvant nivolumab, at surgical resection. Patients had newly diagnosed, untreated stage II-IVA oral cavity squamous cell carcinoma.

The source material was PBMCs, sampled after nivolumab (anti-PD-1) treatment. This chain links TRBV9 with TRBJ2-5; D tentatively fits TRBD1 or TRBD2 (5 bases each). This TCR was sampled from a person between 35 and 79 years old with oral cavity squamous cell carcinoma. Here the CDR3 reads CASSVTDGAAWETQYF. In DNA form, the CDR3 reads TGTGCCAGCAGCGTTACCGACGGGGCCGCCTGGGAGACCCAGTACTTC.